The clone carrying this T cell receptor (beta chain) has just a few counts. The antigen is not known. The data belong to a study of cytomegalovirus exposure and HLA in healthy donors. The study ran its PCR with 60 Vbeta and 13 Jbeta primers. The table came from immunoSEQ multiplex PCR; TCRdb's copy has only in-frame clones and leaves some out. The table has over 200,000 clones, 78% seen once. Study conclusions and caveats: What a later analysis reportedly showed was that an Asian-associated ancestry cluster had fewer N-insertions than the roughly 670-donor mean. Common viral pathogens seemed to be connected with several of the most significant clusters, according to a later analysis.

The source of this sequence is a male donor in good health and CMV-seronegative. Sequencing used PBMCs.

CDR3 DNA sequence: TGTGCCAGCAGTGAAACCCTCCCGGGTGGCTACACCTTC. Protein product: CASSETLPGGYTF. The V gene is TRBV6-1, the J gene TRBJ1-2; the D is unclear. The CDR3 is 13 amino acids. The germline gives CDR1 MNHNS, CDR2 SASEGT. V gave up 2 bases and J gave up 7 bases, with 11 bases separating them.